This T cell receptor (beta chain) comes out of a study of blood T cell repertoires in COVID-19. In the study overall: Samples taken during acute and convalescent COVID-19 were collected in the United States, Italy and Spain.

Clones were read by immunoSEQ multiplex PCR, and TCRdb kept only the in-frame ones, dropping some. The sample consists of 150,000 to 200,000 clones, over 70% of them appearing once. This sequence was found in a man between 65 and 80 years old who had been exposed to COVID-19. The sequenced sample was PBMCs or T cells enriched from blood (not recorded which).

This CDR3 reads CASSTGLAGVDEQYF. As DNA, the CDR3 is TGTGCCAGCTCAACGGGACTAGCGGGAGTCGACGAGCAGTACTTC. V gene TRBV18 combines with J gene TRBJ2-7, with 14 bases that match TRBD2. V was clipped by 5 bases and J by 5 bases; unmatched bases: 5. Germline values: CDR1 KGHSH, CDR2 LQKENI. The CDR3 extends over 15 amino acids.